This T cell receptor (beta chain) was captured by sequencing in a study of OX40 agonist ivuxolimab in advanced cancers. Some clones are missing from TCRdb's copy, which holds only in-frame ones; the method was immunoSEQ multiplex PCR. The data show some 64,000 clones, roughly 92% seen once. V shed 11 bases and J shed 11 bases, with 16 bases lying between them. Germline V gene lookup returns CDR1 MDHEN and CDR2 SYDVKM. The CDR3 has 12 amino acids. This chain links TRBV28 with TRBJ1-6, with D perhaps matching TRBD1 (5 bases). The receptor was derived from an adult with an advanced solid tumor such as melanoma, head and neck, liver or kidney cancer. The sequenced sample was CD4+ or CD8+ T cells sorted from blood, obtained in a trial of the OX40 agonist ivuxolimab. The CDR3 nucleotides read TGTGCCGACAGACGGGGGGAGACACCCCTCCACTTT. Translating it yields CADRRGETPLHF.